This entry concerns a single TCR beta chain. This sample stems from a study of siplizumab effects on memory and regulatory T cells. Libraries were prepared by immunoSEQ multiplex PCR; TCRdb keeps only in-frame clonotypes and omits some of them. The data hold 100,000 or so clones, with about 94% observed a single time. This CDR3 contains 14 residues. Germline V gene lookup returns CDR1 ENHRY and CDR2 SYGVKD. Trimming removed 3 bases at V and 0 bases at J, with 6 bases between. The source is a human donor in good health. The sequencing sample was made of CD4+ T cells sorted from blood. This rearrangement joins TRBV10-3 to TRBJ1-3; D is undetermined. The CDR3 DNA reads TGTGCCATCAGTGAAGCTAACTCTGGAAACACCATATATTTT. Residues: CAISEANSGNTIYF.